The T cell receptor beta chain described here comes from a study of CD8+CD57+ T cells in acquired aplastic anemia. The overall study: Yields of DNA that came from sorted CD4+ and CD8+ cells averaged approximately 3.5 ug. The study, taken as a whole, reports: Between patients and controls, about 30 CD8+ CDR3 sequences were found in common.

Germline CDR1 SGHTA, CDR2 FQGNSA. The length of the CDR3 is 15 residues. Trimming cost V 5 bases and J 9 bases; bases outside gene matches: 8. Genomic DNA, the template, was used for profiling of the TCR beta VDJ and CDR3. TCRdb reanalysed the reads using MiXCR and keeps one entry per CDR3 protein. The table lists about 190,000 distinct CDR3 sequences, about 53% of them singletons, with 15% to 20% in the top ten. About this clonotype: The antigen remains undetermined.

The clonotype comes from a human donor in good health, serving as a control. Material: sorted CD4+, CD8+, or CD8+CD57+ T cells (not recorded which) from PBMCs. The rearrangement uses TRBV7-2 and TRBJ1-6, with TRBD1 matching 9 bases. CDR3 DNA sequence: TGTGCCAGCAGCGCAAGACAGGGGGTGGGTTCACCCCTCCACTTT. Translation: CASSARQGVGSPLHF.